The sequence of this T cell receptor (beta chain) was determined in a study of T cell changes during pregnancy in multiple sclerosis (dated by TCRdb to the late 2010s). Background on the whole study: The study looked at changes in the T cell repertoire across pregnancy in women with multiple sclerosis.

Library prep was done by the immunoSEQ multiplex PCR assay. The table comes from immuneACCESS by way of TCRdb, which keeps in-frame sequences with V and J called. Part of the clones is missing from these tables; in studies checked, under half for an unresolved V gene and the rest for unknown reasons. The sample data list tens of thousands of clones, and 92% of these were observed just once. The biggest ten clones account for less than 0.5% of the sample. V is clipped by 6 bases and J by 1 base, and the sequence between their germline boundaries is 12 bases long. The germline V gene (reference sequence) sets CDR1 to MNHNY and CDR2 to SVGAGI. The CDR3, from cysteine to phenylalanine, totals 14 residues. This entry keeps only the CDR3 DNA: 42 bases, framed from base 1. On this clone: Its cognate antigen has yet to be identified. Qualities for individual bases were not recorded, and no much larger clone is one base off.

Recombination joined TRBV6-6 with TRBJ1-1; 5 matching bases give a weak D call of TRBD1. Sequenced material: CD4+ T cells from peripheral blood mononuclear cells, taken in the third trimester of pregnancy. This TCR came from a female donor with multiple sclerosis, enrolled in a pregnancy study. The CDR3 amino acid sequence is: CASSSSRGNTEAFF. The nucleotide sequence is TGTGCCAGCAGCTCCTCAAGGGGGAACACTGAAGCTTTCTTT.